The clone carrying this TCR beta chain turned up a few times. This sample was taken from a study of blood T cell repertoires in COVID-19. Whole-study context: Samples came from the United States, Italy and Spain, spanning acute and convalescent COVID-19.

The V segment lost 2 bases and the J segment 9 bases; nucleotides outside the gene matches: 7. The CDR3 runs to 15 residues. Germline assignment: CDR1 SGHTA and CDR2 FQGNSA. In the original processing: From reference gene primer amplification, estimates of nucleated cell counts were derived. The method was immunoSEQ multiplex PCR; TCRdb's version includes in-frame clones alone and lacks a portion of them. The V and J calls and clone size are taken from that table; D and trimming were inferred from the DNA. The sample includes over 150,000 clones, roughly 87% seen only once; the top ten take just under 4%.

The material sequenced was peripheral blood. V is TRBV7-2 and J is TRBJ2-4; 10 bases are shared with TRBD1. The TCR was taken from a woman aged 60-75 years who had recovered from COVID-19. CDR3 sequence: CASSLHRDRGGIQYF. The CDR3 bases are TGTGCCAGCAGCTTACACCGGGACAGGGGAGGCATTCAGTACTTC. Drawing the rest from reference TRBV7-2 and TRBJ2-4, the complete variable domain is GAGVSQSPSNKVTEKGKDVELRCDPISGHTALYWYRQSLGQGLEFLIYFQGNSAPDKSGLPSDRFSAERTGGSVSTLTIQRTQQEDSAVYLCASSLHRDRGGIQYFGAGTRLSVL.